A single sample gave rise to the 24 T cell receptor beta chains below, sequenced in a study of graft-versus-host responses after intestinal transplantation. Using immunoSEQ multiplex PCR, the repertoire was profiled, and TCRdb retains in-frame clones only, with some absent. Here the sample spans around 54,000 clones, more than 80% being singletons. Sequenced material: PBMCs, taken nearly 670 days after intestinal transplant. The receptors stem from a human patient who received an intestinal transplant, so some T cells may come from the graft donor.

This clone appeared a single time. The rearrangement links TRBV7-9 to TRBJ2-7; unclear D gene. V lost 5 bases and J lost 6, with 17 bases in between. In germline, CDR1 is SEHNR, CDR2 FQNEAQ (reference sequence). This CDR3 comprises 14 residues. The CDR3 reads CASSPRREESEQYF. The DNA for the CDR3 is TGTGCCAGCAGCCCACGAAGGGAAGAGAGCGAGCAGTACTTC.

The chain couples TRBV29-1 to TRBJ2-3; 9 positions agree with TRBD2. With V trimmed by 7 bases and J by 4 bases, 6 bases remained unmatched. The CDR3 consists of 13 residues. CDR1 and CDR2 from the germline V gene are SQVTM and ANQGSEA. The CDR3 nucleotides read TGCAGCGCCCGGACTAGCGTCCCAGATACGCAGTATTTT. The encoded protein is CSARTSVPDTQYF.

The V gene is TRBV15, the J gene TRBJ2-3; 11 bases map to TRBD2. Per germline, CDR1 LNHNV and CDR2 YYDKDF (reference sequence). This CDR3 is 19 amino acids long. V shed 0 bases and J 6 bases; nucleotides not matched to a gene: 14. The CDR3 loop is CATSRDLVASGRSGDTQYF. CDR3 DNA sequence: TGTGCCACCAGCAGAGATCTTGTCGCTAGCGGGAGGTCAGGGGATACGCAGTATTTT.

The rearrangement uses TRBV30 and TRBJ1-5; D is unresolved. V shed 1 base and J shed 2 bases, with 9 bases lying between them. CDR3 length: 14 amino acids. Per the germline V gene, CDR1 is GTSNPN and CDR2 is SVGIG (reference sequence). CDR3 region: CAWSGSGRNQPQHF. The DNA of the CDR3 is TGTGCCTGGAGTGGATCCGGGCGCAATCAGCCCCAGCATTTT.

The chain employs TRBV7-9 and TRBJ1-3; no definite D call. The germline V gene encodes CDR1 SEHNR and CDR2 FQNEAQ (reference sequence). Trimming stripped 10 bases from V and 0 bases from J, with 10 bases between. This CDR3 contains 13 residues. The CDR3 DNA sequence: TGTGCCACCCCTGTTGCCTCTGGAAACACCATATATTTT. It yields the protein CATPVASGNTIYF.

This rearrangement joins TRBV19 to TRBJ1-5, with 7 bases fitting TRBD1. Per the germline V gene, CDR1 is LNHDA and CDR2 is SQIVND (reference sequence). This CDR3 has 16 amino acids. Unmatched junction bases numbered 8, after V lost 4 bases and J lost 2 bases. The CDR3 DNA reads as TGTGCCAGTAGTACCCGGGACAGAGCAGGCAATCAGCCCCAGCATTTT. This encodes CASSTRDRAGNQPQHF.

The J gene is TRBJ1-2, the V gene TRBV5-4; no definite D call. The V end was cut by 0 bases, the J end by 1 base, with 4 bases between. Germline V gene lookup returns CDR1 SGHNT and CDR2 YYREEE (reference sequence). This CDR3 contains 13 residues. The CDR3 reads CASSLDSNYGYTF. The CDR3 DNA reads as TGTGCCAGCAGCTTGGACAGTAACTATGGCTACACCTTC.

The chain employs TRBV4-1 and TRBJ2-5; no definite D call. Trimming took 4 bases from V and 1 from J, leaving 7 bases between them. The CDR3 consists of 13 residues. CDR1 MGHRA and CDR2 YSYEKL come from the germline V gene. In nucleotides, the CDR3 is TGCGCCAGCAGCCTCCTCATCCAAGAGACCCAGTACTTC. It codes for CASSLLIQETQYF.

The CDR3 DNA follows: TGCGCCAGCAGCGTGGCCGCGGGCTCGTTGGGTGAAAAACTGTTTTTT. The encoded protein is CASSVAAGSLGEKLFF. The chain employs TRBV5-1 and TRBJ1-4; D unclear. CDR3 length: 16 amino acids. Per the germline V gene, CDR1 is SGHRS and CDR2 is YFSETQ. The V end was cut by 4 bases, the J end by 7 bases, with 20 bases between.

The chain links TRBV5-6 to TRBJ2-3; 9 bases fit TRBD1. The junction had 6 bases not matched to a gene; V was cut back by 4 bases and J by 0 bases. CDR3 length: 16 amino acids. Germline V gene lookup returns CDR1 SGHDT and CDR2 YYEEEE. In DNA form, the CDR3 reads TGTGCCAGCAGCCCCGGGACAGGGATTAGCACAGATACGCAGTATTTT. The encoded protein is CASSPGTGISTDTQYF.

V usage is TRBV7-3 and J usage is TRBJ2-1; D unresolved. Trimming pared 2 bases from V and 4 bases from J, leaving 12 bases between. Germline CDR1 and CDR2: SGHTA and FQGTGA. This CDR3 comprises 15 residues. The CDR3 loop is CASSLSPSRYNEQFF. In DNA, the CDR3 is TGTGCCAGCAGCTTATCTCCCTCAAGATACAATGAGCAGTTCTTC.

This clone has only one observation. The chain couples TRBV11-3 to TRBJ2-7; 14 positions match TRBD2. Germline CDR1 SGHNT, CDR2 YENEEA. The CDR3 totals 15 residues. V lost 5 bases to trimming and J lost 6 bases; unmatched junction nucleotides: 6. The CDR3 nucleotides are TGTGCCAGCAGCCGGCGACTAGCGGGGGGGCCCGAGCAGTACTTC. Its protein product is CASSRRLAGGPEQYF.

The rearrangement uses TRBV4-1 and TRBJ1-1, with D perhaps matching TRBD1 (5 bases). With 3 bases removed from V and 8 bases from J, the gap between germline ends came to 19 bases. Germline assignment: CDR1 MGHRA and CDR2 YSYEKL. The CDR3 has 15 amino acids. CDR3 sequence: CASSHGTGVGFEAFF. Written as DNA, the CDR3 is TGCGCCAGCAGCCATGGGACGGGGGTAGGTTTCGAAGCTTTCTTT.

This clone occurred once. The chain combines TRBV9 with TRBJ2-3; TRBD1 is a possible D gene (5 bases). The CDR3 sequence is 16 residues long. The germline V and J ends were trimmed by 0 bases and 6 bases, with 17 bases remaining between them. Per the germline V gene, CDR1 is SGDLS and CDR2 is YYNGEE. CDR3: CASSVVGAPGVDTQYF. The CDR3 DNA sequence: TGTGCCAGCAGCGTAGTAGGGGCCCCTGGCGTCGATACGCAGTATTTT. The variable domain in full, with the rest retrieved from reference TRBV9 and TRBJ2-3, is DSGVTQTPKHLITATGQRVTLRCSPRSGDLSVYWYQQSLDQGLQFLIQYYNGEERAKGNILERFSAQQFPDLHSELNLSSLELGDSALYFCASSVVGAPGVDTQYFGPGTRLTVL.

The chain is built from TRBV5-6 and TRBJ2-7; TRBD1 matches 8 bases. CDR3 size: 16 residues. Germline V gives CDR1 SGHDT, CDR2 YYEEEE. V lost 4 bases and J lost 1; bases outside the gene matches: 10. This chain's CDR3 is CASSILSGQGSYEQYF. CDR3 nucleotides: TGTGCCAGCAGCATATTGTCCGGACAGGGTTCCTACGAGCAGTACTTC.

The CDR3 DNA reads as TGTGCCAGCAGCCCCCCGTTAGTCGCTAGCGGGGGGCCGTCCTACGAGCAGTACTTC. As protein: CASSPPLVASGGPSYEQYF. V usage is TRBV9 and J usage is TRBJ2-7, with 11 bases identical to TRBD2. This CDR3 comprises 19 residues. The germline V gene encodes CDR1 SGDLS and CDR2 YYNGEE. V lost 4 bases to trimming and J lost 1 base; unmatched junction nucleotides: 16.

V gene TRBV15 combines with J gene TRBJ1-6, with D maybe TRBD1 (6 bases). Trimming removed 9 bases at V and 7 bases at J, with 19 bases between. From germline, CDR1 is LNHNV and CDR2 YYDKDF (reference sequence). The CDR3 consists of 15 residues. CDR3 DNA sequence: TGTGCCACAAAGCCCTTCGGACAGACCAATTCACCCCTCCACTTT. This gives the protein CATKPFGQTNSPLHF.

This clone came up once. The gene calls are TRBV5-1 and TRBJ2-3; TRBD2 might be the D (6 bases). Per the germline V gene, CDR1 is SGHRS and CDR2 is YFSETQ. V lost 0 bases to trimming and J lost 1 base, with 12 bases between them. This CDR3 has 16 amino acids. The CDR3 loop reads CASSLADLAGTDTQYF. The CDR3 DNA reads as TGCGCCAGCAGCTTGGCGGATTTAGCGGGCACAGATACGCAGTATTTT.

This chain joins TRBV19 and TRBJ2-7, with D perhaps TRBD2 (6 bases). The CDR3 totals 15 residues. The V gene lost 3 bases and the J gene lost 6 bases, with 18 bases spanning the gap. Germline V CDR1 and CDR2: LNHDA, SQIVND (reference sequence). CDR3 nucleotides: TGTGCCAGTAGTATGCATAGCGGAGCCAGATCCGAGCAGTACTTC. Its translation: CASSMHSGARSEQYF.

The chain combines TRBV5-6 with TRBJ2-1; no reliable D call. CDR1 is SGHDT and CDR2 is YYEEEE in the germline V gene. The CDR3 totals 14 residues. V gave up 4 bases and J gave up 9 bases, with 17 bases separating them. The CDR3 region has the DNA TGTGCCAGCAGCCCGACTTCGACGTCGAGTGAGCAGTTCTTC. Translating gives CASSPTSTSSEQFF.

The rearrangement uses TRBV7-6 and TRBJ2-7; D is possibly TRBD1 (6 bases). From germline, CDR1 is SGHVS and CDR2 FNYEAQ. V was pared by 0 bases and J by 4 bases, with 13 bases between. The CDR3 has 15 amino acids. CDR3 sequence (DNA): TGTGCCAGCAGCTTAGCAGTAGGACAGCAGTACGAGCAGTACTTC. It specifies CASSLAVGQQYEQYF. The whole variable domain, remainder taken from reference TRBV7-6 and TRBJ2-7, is GAGVSQSPRYKVTKRGQDVALRCDPISGHVSLYWYRQALGQGPEFLTYFNYEAQQDKSGLPNDRFSAERPEGSISTLTIQRTEQRDSAMYRCASSLAVGQQYEQYFGPGTRLTVT.

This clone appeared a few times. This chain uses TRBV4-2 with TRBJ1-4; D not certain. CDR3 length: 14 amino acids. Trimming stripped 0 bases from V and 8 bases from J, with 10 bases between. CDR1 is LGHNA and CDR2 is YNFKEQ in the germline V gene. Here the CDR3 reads CASSQDSSGEKLFF. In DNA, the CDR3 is TGTGCCAGCAGCCAAGACAGTTCCGGAGAAAAACTGTTTTTT.

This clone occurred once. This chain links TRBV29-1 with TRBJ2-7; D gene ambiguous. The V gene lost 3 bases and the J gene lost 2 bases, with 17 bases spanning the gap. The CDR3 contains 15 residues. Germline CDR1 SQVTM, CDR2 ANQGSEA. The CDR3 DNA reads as TGCAGCGTTGATGATTCTGGGCTAGGCCCCTACGAGCAGTACTTC. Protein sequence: CSVDDSGLGPYEQYF.

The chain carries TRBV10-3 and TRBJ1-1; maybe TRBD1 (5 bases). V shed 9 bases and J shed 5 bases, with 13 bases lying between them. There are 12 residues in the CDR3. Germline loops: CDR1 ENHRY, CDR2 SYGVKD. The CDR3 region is CAIGHSRTEAFF. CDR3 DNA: TGTGCCATTGGACACTCGAGAACTGAAGCTTTCTTT.